This T cell receptor beta chain was sequenced in a study of T-cell reconstitution after alpha-beta-depleted transplantation in children. It was with unique molecular identifiers that the TCRbeta library was prepared. TCRdb processed the PCR reads anew with MiXCR; each CDR3 protein has one entry. The sample gives some 500,000 distinct CDR3 sequences, around 18% of which show up once; less than 4% is in the top ten. CDR1 is LNHDA, CDR2 SQIVND, per germline (reference sequence). The V gene end was trimmed by 7 bases and the J gene end by 6 bases; junction bases not matched to a gene: 4. The CDR3 runs to 13 residues.

The sequencing used PBMCs from the stem cell graft donor, collected from the stem cell graft. The origin of this receptor is a human donor who donated a stem cell graft to a child with acute lymphoblastic leukemia. J is TRBJ2-1 and V is TRBV19; TRBD2 agrees at 9 bases. The CDR3 is CASTLLAGNEQFF. In DNA, the CDR3 is TGTGCCAGTACATTACTAGCGGGCAATGAGCAGTTCTTC.